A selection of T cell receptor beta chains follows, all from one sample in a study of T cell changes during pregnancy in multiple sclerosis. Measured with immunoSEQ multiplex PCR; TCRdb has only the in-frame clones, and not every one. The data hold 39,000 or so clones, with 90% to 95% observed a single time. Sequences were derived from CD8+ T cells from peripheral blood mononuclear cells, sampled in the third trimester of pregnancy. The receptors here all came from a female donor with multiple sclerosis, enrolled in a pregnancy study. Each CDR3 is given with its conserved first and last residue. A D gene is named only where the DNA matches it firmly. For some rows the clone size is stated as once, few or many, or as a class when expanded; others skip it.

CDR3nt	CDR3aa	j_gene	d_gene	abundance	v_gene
TGTGCCAGCAGTCCCTACTCTCGGGGAGGAAACATTCAGTACTTC	CASSPYSRGGNIQYF	TRBJ2-4	NA	NA	TRBV27
TGTGCCAGCAGCTCCCGACGGGAGCACTACAATGAGCAGTTCTTC	CASSSRREHYNEQFF	TRBJ2-1	NA	once	TRBV13
TGTGCCTGGAGTAAGGGGGAGACAGGGCCCGTCTATGGCTACACCTTC	CAWSKGETGPVYGYTF	TRBJ1-2	TRBD1	NA	TRBV30
TGTGCCAGCTCACCGGACAGCTACGAGCAGTACTTC	CASSPDSYEQYF	TRBJ2-7	NA	once	TRBV18
TGTGCCAGCAGCTCACACGACTTGCGACTAGCCCGATGGGCAACCGGGGAGCTGTTTTTT	CASSSHDLRLARWATGELFF	TRBJ2-2	NA	NA	TRBV12-1
TGTGCCAGCAGCCAAGATGTGGGGCAATACAATGAGCAGTTCTTC	CASSQDVGQYNEQFF	TRBJ2-1	NA	NA	TRBV14
TGTGCCAGCAGCCCCCAGGTGGGCAGGGGGCTAGAGGAAAAACTGTTTTTT	CASSPQVGRGLEEKLFF	TRBJ1-4	TRBD1	NA	TRBV11-2
TGTGCCAGTAGTGTAGGAGGGGGAGGGCCGGGCGATGAGCAGTTCTTC	CASSVGGGGPGDEQFF	TRBJ2-1	NA	NA	TRBV19
TGTGCCAGCAGTCCAGGACTAGCTCTAGGGGAGCAGTACTTC	CASSPGLALGEQYF	TRBJ2-7	TRBD2	NA	TRBV27
TGTGCCAGCAGCGAAAGGCTCAGGGGAGCTACTGAAGCTTTCTTT	CASSERLRGATEAFF	TRBJ1-1	NA	NA	TRBV7-6
TGTGCCAGCAGCCGTACGAGAGGGTGGGAAATCGACCCCACCGGGGAGCTGTTTTTT	CASSRTRGWEIDPTGELFF	TRBJ2-2	NA	NA	TRBV7-9
TGTGCCTGGGCCACTAGCGGGGCCTACGAGCAGTACTTC	CAWATSGAYEQYF	TRBJ2-7	TRBD2	NA	TRBV30
TGTGCCAGCAGTTCGGATGAGCGGTTATACGATACGCAGTATTTT	CASSSDERLYDTQYF	TRBJ2-3	NA	NA	TRBV28
TGTGCCAGCAGAGGACAGAACTCCTACGAGCAGTACTTC	CASRGQNSYEQYF	TRBJ2-7	NA	NA	TRBV2
TGTGCCACCAGCAGTGGGGCGCTAGCGGGAGGCTCTGAGCAGTTCTTC	CATSSGALAGGSEQFF	TRBJ2-1	TRBD2	once	TRBV15
TGTGCCAGCAGCTTGGGAGGGGATGCACCTCAAGAGACCCAGTACTTC	CASSLGGDAPQETQYF	TRBJ2-5	TRBD2	NA	TRBV7-9
TGTGCCACCAGGGGTGCAGGTCTAGCGGCGATTGATGAGCAGTTCTTC	CATRGAGLAAIDEQFF	TRBJ2-1	TRBD2	once	TRBV15
TGTGCCAGCAGTGTCGGCCGACTACAGATGAACACTGAAGCTTTCTTT	CASSVGRLQMNTEAFF	TRBJ1-1	NA	NA	TRBV6-4
TGCAGCGTTGTTGGGGGCGGGAGAAGGGGCAATGAGCAGTTCTTC	CSVVGGGRRGNEQFF	TRBJ2-1	NA	NA	TRBV29-1
TGTGCCAGTAGTATTGTAATTTATCAGCCCCAGCATTTT	CASSIVIYQPQHF	TRBJ1-5	NA	many	TRBV19
TGTGCCAGCCGCGGGACAGGCCTTATGAACACTGAAGCTTTCTTT	CASRGTGLMNTEAFF	TRBJ1-1	TRBD1	NA	TRBV19
TGTGCCAGCAGCTCTCGAGAATTAGCCAAAAACATTCAGTACTTC	CASSSRELAKNIQYF	TRBJ2-4	NA	NA	TRBV7-9
TGTGCCAGCAGCCGCAGTGGGCCCGACGAGCAGTACTTC	CASSRSGPDEQYF	TRBJ2-7	NA	NA	TRBV27
TGTGCCAGCAGCCAAGTGGGTCAAGGGGTCAAACAGCCCCAGCATTTT	CASSQVGQGVKQPQHF	TRBJ1-5	NA	NA	TRBV4-2
TGTGCCAGCACGGGGGTGTCTGGAAACACCATATATTTT	CASTGVSGNTIYF	TRBJ1-3	NA	NA	TRBV19
TGTGCCAGCAGCCCCCACAGGGGGATCTCTGGGGCCAACGTCCTGACTTTC	CASSPHRGISGANVLTF	TRBJ2-6	TRBD1	NA	TRBV7-8
TGTGCCAGCAGTTTGAGGTGGTCACCGAACACTGAAGCTTTCTTT	CASSLRWSPNTEAFF	TRBJ1-1	NA	NA	TRBV27
TGTGCCAGCAGGAACAGGGGTGTTACAGATACGCAGTATTTT	CASRNRGVTDTQYF	TRBJ2-3	TRBD1	NA	TRBV11-1
TGCGCCAGCAGTGAAAGCGGGAGGCCAACCTACGAGCAGTACTTC	CASSESGRPTYEQYF	TRBJ2-7	TRBD2	NA	TRBV4-1
TGTGCCAGTAGTATAGGAGGGCACCGGGGAGCTGTTTTT	CASSIGGHRGAVF	TRBJ2-2	NA	NA	TRBV19
TGTGCCAGCAGCGGAACAGGTTACGAGCAGTACTTC	CASSGTGYEQYF	TRBJ2-7	NA	NA	TRBV9
TGTGCCATTTGGACTGCGACCAATGAGCAGTTCTTC	CAIWTATNEQFF	TRBJ2-1	NA	NA	TRBV10-3
TGTGCCAGCAGCTCGGGACTAGCGGGAGAAGGGGGCGGGGAGCTGTTTTTT	CASSSGLAGEGGGELFF	TRBJ2-2	TRBD2	few	TRBV11-3
TGTGCCAGCAGCTTTCTAGCGGGGCAAGAGACCCAGTACTTC	CASSFLAGQETQYF	TRBJ2-5	TRBD2	NA	TRBV7-2
TGTGCCAGCAGTTACTCGGGGGACAACTCCAACTATGGCTACACCTTC	CASSYSGDNSNYGYTF	TRBJ1-2	NA	once	TRBV6-6
TGCGCCAGCAGCCCTGCGGGAGGGCCGTTCGAGCAGTACTTC	CASSPAGGPFEQYF	TRBJ2-7	TRBD2	NA	TRBV5-1
TGTGCCATCAGTGAGGTCTCCTCCTACGAGCAGTACTTC	CAISEVSSYEQYF	TRBJ2-7	NA	NA	TRBV10-3
TGTGCCATCAGCCGGAGTCGACAAGAGACCCAGTACTTC	CAISRSRQETQYF	TRBJ2-5	NA	once	TRBV10-3
TGTGCCAGTAGTGTACAGGGGGGAGCCCATCAGCCCCAGCATTTT	CASSVQGGAHQPQHF	TRBJ1-5	TRBD1	NA	TRBV19
TGTGCCAGCAGCAGCATAGGGACTAGCTCAAATTCTAGCACAGATACGCAGTATTTT	CASSSIGTSSNSSTDTQYF	TRBJ2-3	TRBD2	NA	TRBV5-5
TGTGCCAGTAGGCACACAGGGGGAACTGAAGCTTTCTTT	CASRHTGGTEAFF	TRBJ1-1	TRBD1	NA	TRBV19
TGTGCCAGCAGTGCCCCCGACAGAGAAAGCACCATATATTTT	CASSAPDRESTIYF	TRBJ1-3	NA	NA	TRBV2
TGTGCCAGCAGTTTGGCCCTCGTTGCGGGACCCACCCCTTCCTTCTCCTACGAGCAGTACTTC	CASSLALVAGPTPSFSYEQYF	TRBJ2-7	NA	NA	TRBV28
TGTGCCAGCAGCTCCACTAGCTCGGGGAACAATGAGCAGTTCTTC	CASSSTSSGNNEQFF	TRBJ2-1	NA	NA	TRBV13
TGTGCCAGCAGCTTAGAGGAGGAAGCGGGAGGTCGAGAGACCCAGTACTTC	CASSLEEEAGGRETQYF	TRBJ2-5	TRBD2	NA	TRBV7-6
TGTGCCAGCAGCCTCATACAGGGATCAGATACGCAGTATTTT	CASSLIQGSDTQYF	TRBJ2-3	NA	once	TRBV7-9
TGTGCCAGCAGCCCGACTCACGCCCGCAATACGCAGTATTTT	CASSPTHARNTQYF	TRBJ2-3	NA	NA	TRBV7-9
TGTGCCAGCAGCCAGGCGACAGGGGCGGACGGGGAGCTGTTTTTT	CASSQATGADGELFF	TRBJ2-2	TRBD1	NA	TRBV4-2
TGTGCCAGCAGGATCTCGTGGGACAGCCCCGTATGGATTGGCTACACCTTC	CASRISWDSPVWIGYTF	TRBJ1-2	TRBD1	NA	TRBV27
TGTGCCAGTGGCGGACTAGCGGGAGGTTACGAGCAGTACTTC	CASGGLAGGYEQYF	TRBJ2-7	TRBD2	NA	TRBV19
TGTGCCAGCAGTTCCCCTTCGCGGGTGGGGGAGACCCAGTACTTC	CASSSPSRVGETQYF	TRBJ2-5	NA	NA	TRBV28
TGTGCCAGCAGCACGGACAGGGACTACAATGAGCAGTTCTTC	CASSTDRDYNEQFF	TRBJ2-1	TRBD1	NA	TRBV5-6
TGTGCCAGCAGCCAAGGAGCAGGGGCCTTCGGTGGAAACACCATATATTTT	CASSQGAGAFGGNTIYF	TRBJ1-3	NA	NA	TRBV16
TGTGCCAGCAGTGCGGTCATCCGCTACACCTTC	CASSAVIRYTF	TRBJ1-2	NA	NA	TRBV2
TGCGCCAGCAGCCTCCCCTTGGACTCCTCCACTGAAGCTTTCTTT	CASSLPLDSSTEAFF	TRBJ1-1	NA	NA	TRBV5-1
TGCGCCAGCAGTGAGGGTCTAGCGGGAGGGAGGGGCACAGATACGCAGTATTTT	CASSEGLAGGRGTDTQYF	TRBJ2-3	TRBD2	NA	TRBV10-2
TGTGCCAGCAGCCCCCCTTCCCGAAACACCATATATTTT	CASSPPSRNTIYF	TRBJ1-3	NA	few	TRBV7-9
TGTGCCAGCAGCCAAAGGACAGGGAAGAGCAATCAGCCCCAGCATTTT	CASSQRTGKSNQPQHF	TRBJ1-5	TRBD1	NA	TRBV27
TGTGCCAGCAGCGTGGGTATAGCGGGAGATGTTGATACGCAGTATTTT	CASSVGIAGDVDTQYF	TRBJ2-3	TRBD2	once	TRBV9
TGTGCCACCAGCAGAGTGGGCGGAAAACTAGCGGGAGGGAGAGATACGCAGTATTTT	CATSRVGGKLAGGRDTQYF	TRBJ2-3	TRBD2	NA	TRBV15